Below, 22 T cell receptor beta chains from the same sample are listed, as sequenced in a study of OX40 agonist ivuxolimab in advanced cancers. Clones were read by immunoSEQ multiplex PCR, and TCRdb kept only the in-frame ones, dropping some. The sample shows about 79,000 clones, roughly 94% of them seen only once. This sample comprised CD4+ or CD8+ T cells sorted from blood, obtained in a trial of the OX40 agonist ivuxolimab. Receptors were obtained from an adult with an advanced solid tumor such as melanoma, head and neck, liver or kidney cancer.

The chain carries TRBV19 and TRBJ2-5, with D unclear. V was pared by 5 bases and J by 2 bases, with 18 bases between. The CDR3 is made up of 16 amino acids. CDR1 and CDR2 from the germline V gene are LNHDA and SQIVND (reference sequence). As DNA, the CDR3 is TGTGCCAGTAGTCCCTTTTTGGGTACCGCTCAAGAGACCCAGTACTTC. It is translated as CASSPFLGTAQETQYF. The full variable domain, in which reference TRBV19 and TRBJ2-5 provide the parts outside the CDR3, is DGGITQSPKYLFRKEGQNVTLSCEQNLNHDAMYWYRQDPGQGLRLIYYSQIVNDFQKGDIAEGYSVSREKKESFPLTVTSAQKNPTAFYLCASSPFLGTAQETQYFGPGTRLLVL.

V is TRBV7-8 and J is TRBJ2-7; 7 positions agree with TRBD1. CDR3 length: 14 amino acids. Germline V CDR1 and CDR2: SGHVS, FQNEAQ. V lost 4 bases to trimming and J lost 5 bases; unmatched junction nucleotides: 8. CDR3 amino acids: CASSYPDRPDEQYF. The CDR3 DNA follows: TGTGCCAGCAGCTACCCGGACAGGCCGGACGAGCAGTACTTC. The full variable domain, with the rest looked up from reference TRBV7-8 and TRBJ2-7, is GAGVSQSPRYKVAKRGQDVALRCDPISGHVSLFWYQQALGQGPEFLTYFQNEAQLDKSGLPSDRFFAERPEGSVSTLKIQRTQQEDSAVYLCASSYPDRPDEQYFGPGTRLTVT.

The J gene is TRBJ1-5, the V gene TRBV4-1; 9 bases map to TRBD1. The germline CDR1 and CDR2 sequences are MGHRA and YSYEKL. Trimming removed 3 bases from V and 6 bases from J; junction bases left unmatched: 6. The CDR3 has 15 residues. CDR3 nucleotides: TGCGCCAGCAGCCACGGACAGGGGCAAAGTCAGCCCCAGCATTTT. Translated, it gives CASSHGQGQSQPQHF.

This sequence joins TRBV11-2 and TRBJ2-7; 14 nucleotides agree with TRBD2. The CDR3 contains 15 residues. The ends lost 6 bases at V and 6 bases at J; junction bases unmatched: 7. Germline lookup yields CDR1 SGHAT and CDR2 FQNNGV. CDR3 in amino acids: CASRTGLAGAPEQYF. The CDR3 nucleotides read TGTGCCAGCAGGACGGGACTAGCGGGGGCCCCCGAGCAGTACTTC.

This clone has just a few counts. The chain carries TRBV7-9 and TRBJ1-5, with a weak D call TRBD1 (5 bases). V was pared by 5 bases and J by 5 bases, with 10 bases between. Germline values: CDR1 SEHNR, CDR2 FQNEAQ (reference sequence). This CDR3 is built from 13 residues. The CDR3 nucleotides are TGTGCCAGCAGCCTCGAGGGGCATCAGCCCCAGCATTTT. This sequence encodes CASSLEGHQPQHF. The full variable domain, in which reference TRBV7-9 and TRBJ1-5 provide the parts outside the CDR3, is DTGVSQNPRHKITKRGQNVTFRCDPISEHNRLYWYRQTLGQGPEFLTYFQNEAQLEKSRLLSDRFSAERPKGSFSTLEIQRTEQGDSAMYLCASSLEGHQPQHFGDGTRLSIL.

The chain has TRBV7-8 and TRBJ1-1, with a tentative D call TRBD1 (6 bases). CDR3 length: 12 amino acids. V dropped 1 base and J dropped 11 bases, with 11 bases sitting between them. From germline, CDR1 is SGHVS and CDR2 FQNEAQ. CDR3 region: CASSLGQGTAFF. The DNA for the CDR3 is TGTGCCAGCAGCTTAGGGCAGGGGACCGCTTTCTTT.

The J gene is TRBJ2-1, the V gene TRBV6-6; 8 nucleotides line up with TRBD2. V shed 3 bases, J shed 5 bases, and the junction held 6 bases outside the gene matches. The CDR3 spans 15 residues. Germline lookup yields CDR1 MNHNY and CDR2 SVGAGI (reference sequence). The CDR3 here is CASSYLREGDNEQFF. CDR3 coding DNA: TGTGCCAGCAGTTATCTCCGGGAGGGAGACAATGAGCAGTTCTTC.

The chain couples TRBV7-3 to TRBJ2-7; 8 bases are shared with TRBD2. Germline lookup yields CDR1 SGHTA and CDR2 FQGTGA. The CDR3 covers 14 residues. V dropped 5 bases and J dropped 6; count of bases not matched to a gene: 9. The CDR3 sequence: CASSLAGAGGEQYF. The CDR3 region has the DNA TGTGCCAGCAGCCTAGCAGGGGCGGGGGGCGAGCAGTACTTC.

This clone appeared once. This chain connects TRBV18 to TRBJ2-7; D is possibly TRBD1 or TRBD2 (5 bases each). Germline loops: CDR1 KGHSH, CDR2 LQKENI. Trimming took off 3 bases at V and 2 bases at J, with 14 bases between the two ends. The CDR3 covers 15 residues. The CDR3 bases are TGTGCCAGCTCACCCAAACCGGGACCGGCCTACGAGCAGTACTTC. Translation gives CASSPKPGPAYEQYF. The full variable domain, rest sourced from reference TRBV18 and TRBJ2-7, is NAGVMQNPRHLVRRRGQEARLRCSPMKGHSHVYWYRQLPEEGLKFMVYLQKENIIDESGMPKERFSAEFPKEGPSILRIQQVVRGDSAAYFCASSPKPGPAYEQYFGPGTRLTVT.

V is TRBV30 and J is TRBJ1-2; D uncertain. Looked up from germline, CDR1 is GTSNPN and CDR2 is SVGIG (reference sequence). The ends were cut back, 4 bases at V and 8 bases at J, with 20 bases in the middle. The CDR3 spans 14 residues. Here the CDR3 DNA reads TGTGCCTGGATGTCCGGACCTTCCCTCTGGGGCTACACCTTC. It is translated as CAWMSGPSLWGYTF.

The chain employs TRBV5-3 and TRBJ2-1, with TRBD2 identical over 8 bases. TRBV5-3 is known as an ORF, though its function is uncertain. Germline trimming cut 8 bases from V and 8 bases from J; bases unmatched to any gene: 18. The CDR3 has 16 residues. CDR3 DNA sequence: TGTGCCAGGCTGCAGCCGGGGGCGGGAGCGGGGGATGAGCAGTTCTTC. This codes for CARLQPGAGAGDEQFF.

V gene TRBV28 combines with J gene TRBJ2-7; TRBD1 matches 10 bases. CDR1 and CDR2 from the germline V gene are MDHEN and SYDVKM. The CDR3 spans 16 residues. J gave up 3 bases and V 6 bases, and 11 bases lay outside the gene matches. The chain's CDR3 is CASSRPRDRGFYEQYF. DNA for the CDR3: TGTGCCAGCAGCCGACCCCGGGACAGGGGCTTCTACGAGCAGTACTTC.

V usage is TRBV4-3 and J usage is TRBJ2-1, with 8 bases lining up with TRBD1. The CDR3 runs to 17 residues. Germline values: CDR1 LGHNA, CDR2 YSLEER. V lost 0 bases and J lost 4; bases outside the gene matches: 8. CDR3 sequence: CASSQEGQGVPYNEQFF. The CDR3 nucleotides are TGCGCCAGCAGCCAAGAAGGACAGGGAGTACCTTACAATGAGCAGTTCTTC.

The DNA for the CDR3 is TGTGCCAGCAGCTTAATTGGACAGGGGACCTACGAGCAGTACTTC. Its protein is CASSLIGQGTYEQYF. The chain combines TRBV11-2 with TRBJ2-7; 9 bases align to TRBD1. CDR3 length: 15 amino acids. With V trimmed by 2 bases and J by 2 bases, 4 bases remained unmatched. CDR1 is SGHAT, CDR2 FQNNGV, per germline.

The chain carries TRBV6-5 and TRBJ2-3; D is unclear. CDR3 length equals 15 residues. Germline V lookup: CDR1 MNHEY, CDR2 SVGAGI. Trimming shortened V by 5 bases and J by 0 bases, and 12 bases separated the two germline ends. Here the CDR3 reads CASSKTSYSTDTQYF. The CDR3 coding sequence is TGTGCCAGCAGTAAGACATCCTATAGCACAGATACGCAGTATTTT.

This chain connects TRBV10-3 to TRBJ2-3; D is possibly TRBD2 (6 bases). Germline CDR1 is ENHRY and CDR2 is SYGVKD. Trimming took off 4 bases at V and 0 bases at J, with 11 bases between the two ends. The CDR3 is 15 residues long. CDR3 protein: CAISVGRESTDTQYF. For the CDR3, the DNA is TGTGCCATCAGTGTTGGGCGGGAAAGCACAGATACGCAGTATTTT.

The rearrangement uses TRBV27 and TRBJ2-1; 9 nucleotides line up with TRBD2. The CDR3 is 16 amino acids. Germline CDR1 reads MNHEY; CDR2 reads SMNVEV (reference sequence). Trimming took 6 bases from V and 8 from J; bases not matched to a gene: 14. CDR3 protein: CASSQSPSGITDEQFF. CDR3 nucleotides: TGTGCCAGCAGCCAAAGCCCTAGCGGGATTACCGATGAGCAGTTCTTC.

The chain has TRBV4-3 and TRBJ1-1; D is unclear. Germline CDR1 reads LGHNA; CDR2 reads YSLEER. The CDR3 has 15 amino acids. The germline V and J ends were trimmed by 0 bases and 0 bases, with 8 bases remaining between them. The CDR3 DNA is TGCGCCAGCAGCCAAGAGGCTTGGGTGAACACTGAAGCTTTCTTT. This codes for CASSQEAWVNTEAFF.

The CDR3: CASTIGRGHNEQFF. CDR3 nucleotide sequence: TGTGCCAGCACCATCGGTCGGGGTCACAATGAGCAGTTCTTC. V is TRBV28 and J is TRBJ2-1; D perhaps matches TRBD2 (5 bases). CDR1 MDHEN and CDR2 SYDVKM come from the germline V gene. This CDR3 has 14 amino acids. V was cut by 7 bases and J by 5 bases, with 15 bases left in between.

The genes are TRBV5-3 and TRBJ2-3; TRBD2 agrees at 13 bases. TRBV5-3 is an ORF for which the function is uncertain. The CDR3 has 16 amino acids. The trim removed 2 bases at V and 8 bases at J, leaving 8 bases unmatched. The CDR3 reads CARSFGLAGEGPTQYF. In DNA form, the CDR3 reads TGTGCCAGAAGCTTTGGACTAGCGGGAGAGGGGCCTACGCAGTATTTT.

The rearrangement links TRBV14 to TRBJ1-1; unclear D gene. Germline lookup yields CDR1 SGHDN and CDR2 FVKESK. V lost 0 bases and J lost 8, with 10 bases in between. The CDR3 sequence is 13 residues long. CDR3 DNA sequence: TGTGCCAGCAGCCAAGAATCTTGGTGGGAAGCTTTCTTT. Amino acids: CASSQESWWEAFF.

The J gene is TRBJ2-1, the V gene TRBV6-5, with TRBD1 matching 8 bases. V shed 6 bases and J 4 bases; nucleotides not matched to a gene: 8. The V gene's germline CDR1 is MNHEY and CDR2 SVGAGI. This CDR3 is built from 15 residues. CDR3 nucleotides: TGTGCCAGCAGGCCGACAGGGGAAACTTACAATGAGCAGTTCTTC. Its protein is CASRPTGETYNEQFF.